Shown below are 28 T cell receptor beta chains from a single sample sequenced in a study of beta chain features in type 1 diabetes (dated by TCRdb to 2016 to 2019). Library generation was performed with the immunoSEQ multiplex PCR assay. The entire isolated RNA was reverse transcribed using the High Capacity cDNA Reverse Transcription Kit, and thus expressed TCRB transcripts were sequenced. In its TCRdb copy, this immuneACCESS table keeps in-frame sequences only and misses some clones. Where compared with another copy, unresolved V genes explain less than half of these, and the others have no known cause. This sample gives some 150,000 clones in total; more than 10% of them show up just once. Of the sample, 1% to 1.5% is held by the ten largest clones. Points the paper makes about the study in general: Type 1 diabetes patients showed a moderate but significant shortening of TCRB CDR3 length in all four CD4+ subsets.

What these receptors recognize is not known. The sequencing input was central memory CD4+ T cells from blood. All receptors derive from a man younger than 30 with type 1 diabetes.

The chain joins TRBV5-4 to TRBJ1-1, with TRBD1 matching 10 bases. Per the germline V gene, CDR1 is SGHNT and CDR2 is YYREEE (reference sequence). This CDR3 comprises 13 residues. V was clipped by 5 bases and J by 6 bases; unmatched bases: 4. CDR3 sequence: CASSRQGAAEAFF. Written as DNA, the CDR3 is TGTGCCAGCAGTCGACAGGGGGCTGCTGAAGCTTTCTTT.

This clone appeared a few times. V is TRBV2 and J is TRBJ1-4; tentatively, D is TRBD1 (5 bases). Germline V gene lookup returns CDR1 SNHLY and CDR2 FYNNEI. CDR3 length: 12 residues. V was trimmed by 2 bases and J by 7 bases, leaving 5 bases between them. The CDR3, as DNA: TGTGCCAGCAGTGAAAGGGGTGAAAAACTGTTTTTT. It codes for CASSERGEKLFF. The entire variable domain, with the rest obtained from reference TRBV2 and TRBJ1-4, is as follows: EPEVTQTPSHQVTQMGQEVILRCVPISNHLYFYWYRQILGQKVEFLVSFYNNEISEKSEIFDDQFSVERPDGSNFTLKIRSTKLEDSAMYFCASSERGEKLFFGSGTQLSVL.

The CDR3: CAWSVQGAMGTF. CDR3 sequence (DNA): TGTGCCTGGAGTGTACAGGGGGCCATGGGCACCTTC. The rearrangement uses TRBV30 and TRBJ1-2; 9 bases are shared with TRBD1. The CDR3 has 12 residues. Unmatched junction bases numbered 6, after V lost 0 bases and J lost 13 bases. Germline V gives CDR1 GTSNPN, CDR2 SVGIG (reference sequence).

The chain employs TRBV5-1 and TRBJ2-1; TRBD2 is a possible D gene (5 bases). Germline loops: CDR1 SGHRS, CDR2 YFSETQ. V shed 1 base and J shed 2 bases, with 10 bases lying between them. There are 15 residues in the CDR3. In DNA form, the CDR3 reads TGCGCCAGCAGCTTGTGGGGAGACGCCTACAATGAGCAGTTCTTC. Protein product: CASSLWGDAYNEQFF.

This clone was found many times. The V and J genes are TRBV7-2 and TRBJ2-2; D gene uncertain. The CDR3 is 16 residues long. The germline V gene has CDR1 SGHTA and CDR2 FQGNSA. The ends were cut back, 4 bases at V and 5 bases at J, with 17 bases in the middle. CDR3 sequence: CASSSRLITGTGELFF. The CDR3 DNA sequence: TGTGCCAGCAGCTCCAGGCTCATCACCGGGACCGGGGAGCTGTTTTTT.

The V gene is TRBV6-1, the J gene TRBJ2-7, with D perhaps TRBD1 or TRBD2 (5 bases each). In germline, CDR1 is MNHNS, CDR2 SASEGT. V was clipped by 2 bases and J by 3 bases, with 14 bases between them. CDR3 length equals 15 residues. The CDR3 DNA is TGTGCCAGCAGTGAATTAGACAGAGACTACTACGAGCAGTACTTC. Its translation: CASSELDRDYYEQYF.

In its sample, this clone was seen many times. This chain links TRBV14 with TRBJ1-6, with 11 bases that match TRBD1. The CDR3 is 15 amino acids. Germline lookup yields CDR1 SGHDN and CDR2 FVKESK. The junction had 7 bases not matched to a gene; V was cut back by 5 bases and J by 10 bases. DNA for the CDR3: TGTGCCAGCAGCTTCTCCGGGACAGGGGGGTCACCCCTCCACTTT. It is translated as CASSFSGTGGSPLHF.

The chain combines TRBV7-2 with TRBJ2-1; D remains ambiguous. Per germline, CDR1 SGHTA and CDR2 FQGNSA. The CDR3 covers 13 residues. V dropped 4 bases and J dropped 3 bases, with 7 bases sitting between them. CDR3 in amino acids: CASSSTNYNEQFF. In DNA form, the CDR3 reads TGTGCCAGCAGCTCAACTAACTACAATGAGCAGTTCTTC.

This clone was detected only a few times. The chain joins TRBV29-1 to TRBJ2-7; 7 bases are shared with TRBD1. The V segment lost 7 bases and the J segment 9 bases; nucleotides outside the gene matches: 12. The CDR3 length is 12 residues. In germline, CDR1 is SQVTM, CDR2 ANQGSEA. CDR3 region: CSAATGDRGQYF. CDR3 nucleotide sequence: TGCAGCGCCGCCACAGGGGATCGGGGGCAGTACTTC.

This clone was picked up a small number of times. The gene calls are TRBV30 and TRBJ2-2; D possibly corresponds to TRBD1 (6 bases). Per the germline V gene, CDR1 is GTSNPN and CDR2 is SVGIG (reference sequence). V was cut by 8 bases and J by 5 bases, with 21 bases left in between. The CDR3 contains 15 residues. In DNA form, the CDR3 reads TGTGCCCATCAGGGGAGCGTGGTAGGGACCGGGGAGCTGTTTTTT. Encoded protein: CAHQGSVVGTGELFF.

The rearrangement joins TRBV6-1 to TRBJ2-7; TRBD1 matches at 10 bases. Germline lookup yields CDR1 MNHNS and CDR2 SASEGT. The CDR3 is 14 amino acids. The trim removed 7 bases at V and 3 bases at J, leaving 6 bases unmatched. The DNA for the CDR3 is TGTGCCAGCACCCTGACAGGGGGCGTCTACGAGCAGTACTTC. As protein: CASTLTGGVYEQYF.

The chain uses TRBV14 and TRBJ1-1; D not certain. The germline gives CDR1 SGHDN, CDR2 FVKESK. The CDR3 spans 14 residues. V lost 4 bases, J lost 1 base, and 10 bases lay in between. This chain's CDR3 is CASSLGFSNTEAFF. DNA of the CDR3: TGTGCCAGCAGCCTAGGATTTTCGAACACTGAAGCTTTCTTT.

A few counts support this clone. The V call is TRBV2, the J call TRBJ1-2, with D maybe TRBD1 (5 bases). The V end was cut by 7 bases, the J end by 5 bases, with 17 bases between. Germline CDR1 SNHLY, CDR2 FYNNEI. The CDR3 has 14 amino acids. The CDR3 loop is CASIQVGRNYGYTF. The CDR3 DNA is TGTGCCAGCATTCAAGTGGGACGGAATTATGGCTACACCTTC.

The J gene is TRBJ1-5, the V gene TRBV19; no reliable D call. The CDR3 runs to 13 residues. V dropped 1 base and J dropped 3 bases, with 4 bases sitting between them. From germline, CDR1 is LNHDA and CDR2 SQIVND (reference sequence). CDR3 in DNA: TGTGCCAGTAGTATAGTCCCCAATCAGCCCCAGCATTTT. Residues: CASSIVPNQPQHF.

This clone was found a few times. V gene TRBV25-1 combines with J gene TRBJ1-6, with TRBD1 identical over 7 bases. The CDR3 runs 14 residues. V shed 6 bases, J shed 5 bases, and the junction held 4 bases outside the gene matches. Germline assignment: CDR1 MGHDK and CDR2 SYGVNS. The CDR3, as DNA: TGTGCCAGCAGCGGGGGACAGAATAATTCACCCCTCCACTTT. Protein: CASSGGQNNSPLHF.

This chain links TRBV6-6 with TRBJ1-1; a weak D match, TRBD1 (5 bases). Trimming took 7 bases from V and 3 from J, leaving 9 bases between them. This CDR3 contains 12 residues. Germline CDR1 MNHNY, CDR2 SVGAGI (reference sequence). Written as DNA, the CDR3 is TGTGCCAGCACCCTACAGGACACTGAAGCTTTCTTT. It yields the protein CASTLQDTEAFF.

The sample holds a few counts of this clone. The chain employs TRBV6-4 and TRBJ2-1, with TRBD2 matching over 7 bases. The V and J ends lost 0 bases and 3 bases, in that order; junction bases with no gene match: 2. CDR1 and CDR2 from the germline V gene are MRHNA and SNTAGT. The CDR3 has 15 residues. The CDR3 DNA reads as TGTGCCAGCAGTGACTCCTGGGGGGGCTACAATGAGCAGTTCTTC. Translating it yields CASSDSWGGYNEQFF.

This clone was found many times. V is TRBV10-3 and J is TRBJ2-3; 7 bases line up with TRBD2. With V trimmed by 3 bases and J by 4 bases, 4 bases remained unmatched. The CDR3 consists of 14 residues. The germline CDR1 and CDR2 sequences are ENHRY and SYGVKD. The CDR3 reads CAISEREVPDTQYF. CDR3 DNA: TGTGCCATCAGTGAACGGGAGGTCCCAGATACGCAGTATTTT.

The chain joins TRBV6-5 to TRBJ2-7; the match to TRBD1 covers 7 bases. Germline V gene data show CDR1 as MNHEY and CDR2 as SVGAGI. V lost 5 bases, J lost 3 bases, and 10 bases stayed unmatched. CDR3 length: 15 amino acids. CDR3 sequence reads: CASSGLGTAHYEQYF. CDR3 coding DNA: TGTGCCAGCAGTGGGTTAGGGACAGCCCACTACGAGCAGTACTTC.

Only a few counts were recorded for this clone. V is TRBV28 and J is TRBJ2-4, with D uncertain. Trimming removed 5 bases at V and 5 bases at J, with 19 bases between. CDR1 and CDR2 from the germline V gene are MDHEN and SYDVKM. This CDR3 has 16 residues. The CDR3 nucleotides are TGTGCCAGCAGTGGCTCGACGGTAGCCCTCCAAAACATTCAGTACTTC. Amino acid sequence: CASSGSTVALQNIQYF.

This clone was seen a handful of times. The chain employs TRBV7-6 and TRBJ1-1; maybe TRBD1 (6 bases). Trimming left V 5 bases short and J 4 bases short, with 11 bases between. Germline assignment: CDR1 SGHVS and CDR2 FNYEAQ. The CDR3 contains 13 residues. The CDR3 loop reads CASSPSRGTEAFF. CDR3 DNA: TGTGCCAGCAGCCCATCCAGGGGCACTGAAGCTTTCTTT.

This clone showed up many times. The rearrangement joins TRBV5-1 to TRBJ2-1, with D uncertain. Germline CDR1 reads SGHRS; CDR2 reads YFSETQ. The V and J ends lost 2 bases and 2 bases respectively, with 5 bases between them. The CDR3 runs 13 residues. The CDR3 loop reads CASSLEAYNEQFF. CDR3 bases: TGCGCCAGCAGCTTAGAAGCCTACAATGAGCAGTTCTTC.

This clone was seen at least ten times. The rearrangement links TRBV9 to TRBJ2-1; no reliable D call. V was shortened by 0 bases and J by 9 bases, with 7 bases between the two germline ends. The CDR3 has 12 amino acids. Per the germline V gene, CDR1 is SGDLS and CDR2 is YYNGEE. CDR3 DNA sequence: TGTGCCAGCAGCGTAGCTATCAGTGAGCAGTTCTTC. Translated, it gives CASSVAISEQFF.

This sequence joins TRBV6-1 and TRBJ1-2; 8 nucleotides align to TRBD1. J gave up 6 bases and V 7 bases, and 4 bases lay outside the gene matches. This CDR3 is 12 amino acids long. Germline loops: CDR1 MNHNS, CDR2 SASEGT. The CDR3 nucleotides read TGTGCCAGCAAGCAGGGGGCCGATGGCTACACCTTC. Protein sequence: CASKQGADGYTF.

This clone was observed many times. The V gene is TRBV30, the J gene TRBJ1-2; 9 bases line up with TRBD1. The CDR3 extends over 14 amino acids. The trim removed 3 bases at V and 4 bases at J, leaving 6 bases unmatched. Per the germline V gene, CDR1 is GTSNPN and CDR2 is SVGIG (reference sequence). The DNA for the CDR3 is TGTGCCTGGAGAGGACAGGGGCTGGTCTATGGCTACACCTTC. Translating it yields CAWRGQGLVYGYTF. The entire variable domain, with the rest obtained from reference TRBV30 and TRBJ1-2, is as follows: SQTIHQWPATLVQPVGSPLSLECTVEGTSNPNLYWYRQAAGRGLQLLFYSVGIGQISSEVPQNLSASRPQDRQFILSSKKLLLSDSGFYLCAWRGQGLVYGYTFGSGTRLTVV.

This clone was seen more than once but under ten times. The chain combines TRBV21-1 with TRBJ1-5; the D call TRBD1 from the table was never checked on the DNA. TRBV21-1 is reported as a pseudogene. The CDR3 sequence is 18 residues long. CDR3 sequence reads: CASSTGSLGQVEGQPQHF. CDR3 sequence (DNA): TGTGCCAGCAGCACAGGGAGCCTTGGACAGGTAGAGGGGCAGCCCCAGCATTTT.

As regards this clone: Compared with germline, one end of the junction differs, possibly owing to a read error. CDR3 protein: CASTELGQLYNSPLHF. DNA for the CDR3: TGTGCCAGTACCGAGCTGGGACAGCTTTATAACTCACCCCTCCACTTT. The chain employs TRBV5-4 and TRBJ1-6, with 7 nucleotides matching TRBD1. Germline loops: CDR1 SGHNT, CDR2 YYREEE (reference sequence). CDR3 size: 16 residues.

In this sample, this clone turned up a few times. The V and J genes are TRBV7-2 and TRBJ1-2; no reliable D call. The CDR3 extends over 13 amino acids. Trimming pared 6 bases from V and 5 bases from J, leaving 13 bases between. CDR1 SGHTA and CDR2 FQGNSA come from the germline V gene. As DNA, the CDR3 is TGTGCCAGCAGTCCGAATCTCCGTTATGGCTACACCTTC. Translating it yields CASSPNLRYGYTF.